This T cell receptor (beta chain) was captured in a study of T cell responses to AZD1222 COVID-19 vaccine (dated by TCRdb to the early 2020s). About the full investigation: Because spike-specific TCR depth and breadth did not differ between the two schedules, AZD1222 recipients who got a second dose at roughly 4 weeks were pooled with those who got a second dose at roughly 12 weeks. TCR sequencing was performed for about 240 trial participants, of whom some 200 were given two doses of AZD1222 and around 25 were given two doses of MenACWY control vaccine. Trial participants were enrolled by age into subgroups of 18-55, 56-69 and 70-plus years, and about 150, 27 and 61 TCR-sequenced participants, respectively, were included in these subgroups. What the research found in general, with its limitations: The vaccine-associated CD4 TCRs covered the entire spike protein, and the dominant responses fell in regions 160-218 and 743-854. Nearly half of unique spike-specific TCRs reportedly recognized epitopes outside regions mutated in the B.1.351 and B.1.1.7 variants. The 56-69-year group was small, and its depth increase did not reach significance, likely because of low power. Conclusions about previously exposed vaccinees were limited because only a handful of AZD1222 recipients were SARS-CoV-2 seropositive at baseline. After two AZD1222 doses, spike-specific TCR breadth and depth were significantly higher than at day 0 and than in MenACWY recipients. No day 14 peak-response samples were available, so repertoires were characterized only after the peak T cell response. Participants were mostly white British, with more females than males. The authors suggested clonal diversity may have been underestimated.

The time point label for this specimen denotes: baseline before first vaccination. Samples from vaccinated people were obtained from the UK trials COV001 and COV002, which included a single-blind randomized controlled phase 2/3 trial of AZD1222 (ChAdOx1 nCoV-19) in healthy adults. For TCRbeta chain sequencing, PBMC samples were collected from trial participants at day 0 and at day 28 after the second dose. On this clone itself: No antigen is known for it. Base qualities are not at hand, and no much larger clone is one base apart.

The CDR3 regions of human TCRbeta chains were subjected to immunosequencing. Processing in the source paper ran as follows. Repertoire TCRs were checked for matches against a reference library of SARS-CoV-2-specific TCRs that had been generated using the MIRA antigen-specificity platform. Breadth was defined as the fraction of unique TCRs that were SARS-CoV-2-associated. Depth was defined as the fraction of total T cells that were SARS-CoV-2-associated. Using the MIRA data, every spike-specific TCR was mapped to the spike region that the TCR reacted to and assigned to either a CD4 or a CD8 class. Log10-transformed breadth and depth values were compared by one-way ANOVA with Sidak's multiple comparisons tests. In TCRdb, the immuneACCESS table is reduced to in-frame sequences with V and J assigned. These tables do not hold every clone; where another copy was compared, an unresolved V gene accounts for under half, and the others remain unexplained. The DNA was the basis for D and trimming; V, J and clone size are from that table. The sample includes over 150,000 clones, with more than 70% observed a single time. The top ten clones comprise roughly 5.5% of the sample.

The sample here was peripheral blood, taken on day 0 of AZD1222 vaccination. The TCR sequence derives from an adult in good health.

The DNA sequence reads TGTGCCAGCACCTTGACGGGAGGGAGCGCCGGGGAGCTGTTTTTT. This gives the protein CASTLTGGSAGELFF. The chain is encoded by TRBV9 joined to TRBJ2-2; 8 bases in the junction line up with TRBD2. The germline V gene supplies CDR1 SGDLS and CDR2 YYNGEE. Its CDR3 holds 15 amino acids, cysteine through phenylalanine. Only the CDR3 DNA stays, 45 bases, in frame from base 1. The germline V end is reduced by 6 bases and the J end by 6 bases; junction bases left unmatched: 10.